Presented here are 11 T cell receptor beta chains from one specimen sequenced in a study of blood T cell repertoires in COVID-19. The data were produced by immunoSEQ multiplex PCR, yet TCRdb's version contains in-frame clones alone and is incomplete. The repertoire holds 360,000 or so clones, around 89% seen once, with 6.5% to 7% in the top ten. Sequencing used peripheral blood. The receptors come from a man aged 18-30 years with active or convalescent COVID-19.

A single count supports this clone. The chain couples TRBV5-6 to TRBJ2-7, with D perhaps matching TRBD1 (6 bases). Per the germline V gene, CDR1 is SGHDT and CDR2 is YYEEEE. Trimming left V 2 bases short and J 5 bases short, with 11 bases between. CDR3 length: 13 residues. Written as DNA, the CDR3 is TGTGCCAGCAGCTTACAGGGTATCCACGAGCAGTACTTC. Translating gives CASSLQGIHEQYF. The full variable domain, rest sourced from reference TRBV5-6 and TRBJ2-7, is DAGVTQSPTHLIKTRGQQVTLRCSPKSGHDTVSWYQQALGQGPQFIFQYYEEEERQRGNFPDRFSGHQFPNYSSELNVNALLLGDSALYLCASSLQGIHEQYFGPGTRLTVT.

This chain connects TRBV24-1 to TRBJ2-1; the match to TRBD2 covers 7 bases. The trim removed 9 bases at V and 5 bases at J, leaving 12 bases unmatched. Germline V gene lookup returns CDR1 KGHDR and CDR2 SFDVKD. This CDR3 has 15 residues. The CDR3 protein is CATGEGGNLNNEQFF. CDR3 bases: TGTGCCACCGGGGAGGGCGGGAATTTGAACAATGAGCAGTTCTTC.

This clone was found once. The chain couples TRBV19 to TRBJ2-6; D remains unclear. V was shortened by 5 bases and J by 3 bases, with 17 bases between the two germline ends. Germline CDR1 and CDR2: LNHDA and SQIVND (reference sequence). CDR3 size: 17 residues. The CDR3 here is CASSPIQVVGGANVLTF. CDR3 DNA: TGTGCCAGTAGTCCTATCCAGGTTGTAGGTGGGGCCAACGTCCTGACTTTC.

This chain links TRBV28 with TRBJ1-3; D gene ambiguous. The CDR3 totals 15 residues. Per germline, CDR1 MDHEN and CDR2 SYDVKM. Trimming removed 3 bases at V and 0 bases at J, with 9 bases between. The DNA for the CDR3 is TGTGCCAGCAGTTTCGCCGGGAGCTCTGGAAACACCATATATTTT. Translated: CASSFAGSSGNTIYF.

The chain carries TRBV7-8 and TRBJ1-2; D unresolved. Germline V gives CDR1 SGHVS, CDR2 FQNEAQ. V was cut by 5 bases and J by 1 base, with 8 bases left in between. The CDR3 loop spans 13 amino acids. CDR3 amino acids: CASSLTSNYGYTF. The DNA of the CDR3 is TGTGCCAGCAGCCTCACAAGTAACTATGGCTACACCTTC.

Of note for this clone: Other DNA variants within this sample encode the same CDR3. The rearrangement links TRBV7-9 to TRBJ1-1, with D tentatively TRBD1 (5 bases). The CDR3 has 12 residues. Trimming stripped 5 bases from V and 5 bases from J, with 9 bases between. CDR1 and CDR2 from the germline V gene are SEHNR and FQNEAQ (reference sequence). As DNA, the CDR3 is TGTGCCAGCAGCAGAAGGGGTACTGAAGCTTTCTTT. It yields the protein CASSRRGTEAFF. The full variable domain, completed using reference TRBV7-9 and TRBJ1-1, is DTGVSQNPRHKITKRGQNVTFRCDPISEHNRLYWYRQTLGQGPEFLTYFQNEAQLEKSRLLSDRFSAERPKGSFSTLEIQRTEQGDSAMYLCASSRRGTEAFFGQGTRLTVV.

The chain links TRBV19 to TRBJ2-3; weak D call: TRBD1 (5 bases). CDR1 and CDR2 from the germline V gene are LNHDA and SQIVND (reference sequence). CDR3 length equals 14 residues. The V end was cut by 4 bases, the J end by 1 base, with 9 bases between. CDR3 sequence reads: CASSKGRGTDTQYF. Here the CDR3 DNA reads TGTGCCAGTAGTAAGGGCAGGGGCACAGATACGCAGTATTTT.

The CDR3: CASSQVLLNRRQSTTEAFF. CDR3 sequence (DNA): TGCGCCAGCAGCCAAGTATTGCTGAACAGGAGACAAAGTACCACTGAAGCTTTCTTT. V is TRBV4-3 and J is TRBJ1-1; the D gene is possibly TRBD1 (5 bases). In germline, CDR1 is LGHNA, CDR2 YSLEER. V was pared by 1 base and J by 4 bases, with 25 bases between. The CDR3 has 19 residues.

The CDR3 is CASSSGQGESNQPQHF. Written as DNA, the CDR3 is TGTGCCAGCAGTTCAGGACAGGGGGAAAGCAATCAGCCCCAGCATTTT. The genes are TRBV6-5 and TRBJ1-5; TRBD1 matches 10 bases. CDR3 size: 16 residues. Germline V gene lookup returns CDR1 MNHEY and CDR2 SVGAGI. V lost 4 bases and J lost 1; bases outside the gene matches: 4.

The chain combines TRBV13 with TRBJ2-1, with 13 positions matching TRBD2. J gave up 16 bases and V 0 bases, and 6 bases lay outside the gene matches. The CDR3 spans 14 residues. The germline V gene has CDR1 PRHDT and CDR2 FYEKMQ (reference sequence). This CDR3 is CASSLGLAGGEGFF. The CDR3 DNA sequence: TGTGCCAGCAGCTTAGGACTAGCGGGAGGGGAGGGATTCTTC.

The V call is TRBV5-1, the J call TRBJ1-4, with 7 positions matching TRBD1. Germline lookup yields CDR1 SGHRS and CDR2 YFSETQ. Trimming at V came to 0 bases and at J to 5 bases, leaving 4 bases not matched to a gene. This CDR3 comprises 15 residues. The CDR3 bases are TGCGCCAGCAGCTTGGTGTTGGACAGGAATGAAAAACTGTTTTTT. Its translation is CASSLVLDRNEKLFF.